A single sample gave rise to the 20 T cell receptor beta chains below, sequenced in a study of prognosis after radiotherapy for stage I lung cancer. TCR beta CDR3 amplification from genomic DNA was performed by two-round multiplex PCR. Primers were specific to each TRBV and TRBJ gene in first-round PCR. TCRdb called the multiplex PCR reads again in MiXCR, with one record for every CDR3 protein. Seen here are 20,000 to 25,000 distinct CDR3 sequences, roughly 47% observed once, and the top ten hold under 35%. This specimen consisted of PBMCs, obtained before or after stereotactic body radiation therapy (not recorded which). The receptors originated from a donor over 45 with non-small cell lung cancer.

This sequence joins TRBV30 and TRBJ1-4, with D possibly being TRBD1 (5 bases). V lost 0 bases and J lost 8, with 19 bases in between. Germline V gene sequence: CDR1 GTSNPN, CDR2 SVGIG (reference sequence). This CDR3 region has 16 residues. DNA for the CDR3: TGTGCCTGGAGTGTCGCCAAGGGAGGGGTCTCGGAAAAACTGTTTTTT. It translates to CAWSVAKGGVSEKLFF. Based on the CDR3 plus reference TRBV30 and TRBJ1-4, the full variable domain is SQTIHQWPATLVQPVGSPLSLECTVEGTSNPNLYWYRQAAGRGLQLLFYSVGIGQISSEVPQNLSASRPQDRQFILSSKKLLLSDSGFYLCAWSVAKGGVSEKLFFGSGTQLSVL.

The CDR3 DNA reads as TGTGCCAGCAGCCGGGGGCAGGGGGCGGTGAACACTGAAGCTTTCTTT. Its protein product is CASSRGQGAVNTEAFF. The chain is built from TRBV11-2 and TRBJ1-1; 8 bases align to TRBD1. The CDR3 consists of 16 residues. Looked up from germline, CDR1 is SGHAT and CDR2 is FQNNGV. V lost 5 bases to trimming and J lost 0 bases; unmatched junction nucleotides: 8.

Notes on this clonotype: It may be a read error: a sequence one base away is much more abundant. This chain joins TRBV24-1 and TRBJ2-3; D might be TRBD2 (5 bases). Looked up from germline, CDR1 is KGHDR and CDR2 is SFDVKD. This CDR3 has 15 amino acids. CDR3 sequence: CATSYLQAGTDTQYF. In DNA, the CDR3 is TGTGCCACCAGTTATTTGCAAGCGGGCACAGATACGCAGTATTTT.

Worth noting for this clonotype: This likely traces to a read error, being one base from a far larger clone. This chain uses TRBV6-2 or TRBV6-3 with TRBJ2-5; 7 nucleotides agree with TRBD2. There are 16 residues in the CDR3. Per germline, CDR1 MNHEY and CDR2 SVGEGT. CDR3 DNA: TGTGCCAGCAGCCCGCACTCCGGGGGGACCCAAGATACCCAGTACTTC. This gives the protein CASSPHSGGTQDTQYF.

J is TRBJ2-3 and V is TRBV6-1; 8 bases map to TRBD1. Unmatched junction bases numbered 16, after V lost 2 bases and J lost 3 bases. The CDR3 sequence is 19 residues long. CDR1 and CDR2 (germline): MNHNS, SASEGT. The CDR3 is CASSELRWGQVGRTDTQYF. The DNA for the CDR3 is TGTGCCAGCAGTGAACTGCGGTGGGGACAGGTTGGGAGGACAGATACGCAGTATTTT.

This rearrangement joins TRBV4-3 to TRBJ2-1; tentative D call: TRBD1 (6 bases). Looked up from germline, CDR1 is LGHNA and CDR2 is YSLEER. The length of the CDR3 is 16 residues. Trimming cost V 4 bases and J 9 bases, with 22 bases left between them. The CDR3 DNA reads TGCGCCAGCAGCCTGGGCCGGGGACAATACCTTGGTGAGCAGTTCTTC. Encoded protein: CASSLGRGQYLGEQFF.

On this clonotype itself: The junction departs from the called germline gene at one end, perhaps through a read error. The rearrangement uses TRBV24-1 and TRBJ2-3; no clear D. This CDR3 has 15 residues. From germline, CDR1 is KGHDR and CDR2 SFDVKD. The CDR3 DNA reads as TGTGCCACCAGTTATTTGTACCTTAGCACAGATACGCAGTATTTT. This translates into CATSYLYLSTDTQYF.

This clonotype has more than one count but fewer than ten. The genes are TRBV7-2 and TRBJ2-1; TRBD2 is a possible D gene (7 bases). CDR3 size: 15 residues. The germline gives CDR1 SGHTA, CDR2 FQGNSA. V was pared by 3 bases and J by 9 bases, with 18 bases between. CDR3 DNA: TGTGCCAGCAGCTTTGGGGGGGGGGGGGCGGGTGAGCAGTTCTTC. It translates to CASSFGGGGAGEQFF.

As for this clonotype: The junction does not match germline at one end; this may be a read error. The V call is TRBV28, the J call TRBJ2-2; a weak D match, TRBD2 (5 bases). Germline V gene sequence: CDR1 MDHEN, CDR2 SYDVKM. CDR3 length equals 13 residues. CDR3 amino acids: CASSLSVAGELFF. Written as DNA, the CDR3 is TGTGCCAGCAGTTTATCGGTGGCCGGGGAGTTGTTTTTT.

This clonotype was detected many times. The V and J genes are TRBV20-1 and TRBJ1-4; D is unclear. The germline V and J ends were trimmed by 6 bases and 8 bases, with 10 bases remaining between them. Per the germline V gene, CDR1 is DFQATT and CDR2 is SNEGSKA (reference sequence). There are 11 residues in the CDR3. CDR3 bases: TGCAGTGCCACTATAAGGGAAAAACTGTTTTTT. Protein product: CSATIREKLFF.

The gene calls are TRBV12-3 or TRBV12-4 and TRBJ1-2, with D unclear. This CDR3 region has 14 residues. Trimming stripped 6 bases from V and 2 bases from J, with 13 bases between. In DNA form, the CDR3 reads TGTGCCAGCAGGAAAAACGGGCCGAACTATGGCTACACCTTC. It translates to CASRKNGPNYGYTF.

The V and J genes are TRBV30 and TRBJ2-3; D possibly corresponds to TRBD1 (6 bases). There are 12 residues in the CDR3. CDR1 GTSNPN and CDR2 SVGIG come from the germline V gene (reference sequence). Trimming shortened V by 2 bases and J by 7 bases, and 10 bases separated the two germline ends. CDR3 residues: CAWSSGANTQYF. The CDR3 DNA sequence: TGTGCCTGGAGTTCAGGGGCAAATACGCAGTATTTT.

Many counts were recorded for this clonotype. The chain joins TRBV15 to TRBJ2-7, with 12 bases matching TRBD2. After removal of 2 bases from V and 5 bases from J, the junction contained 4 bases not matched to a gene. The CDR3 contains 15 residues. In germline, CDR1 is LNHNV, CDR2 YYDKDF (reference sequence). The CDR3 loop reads CATSRRLAGVHEQYF. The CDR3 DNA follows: TGTGCCACCAGCAGAAGACTAGCGGGAGTACACGAGCAGTACTTC.

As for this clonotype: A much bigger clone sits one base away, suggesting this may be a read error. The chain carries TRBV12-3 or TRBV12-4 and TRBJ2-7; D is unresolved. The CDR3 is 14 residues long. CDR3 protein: CASSLQESIHEHYF. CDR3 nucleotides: TGTGCCAGCAGTTTGCAGGAGAGCATACACGAGCATTACTTC.

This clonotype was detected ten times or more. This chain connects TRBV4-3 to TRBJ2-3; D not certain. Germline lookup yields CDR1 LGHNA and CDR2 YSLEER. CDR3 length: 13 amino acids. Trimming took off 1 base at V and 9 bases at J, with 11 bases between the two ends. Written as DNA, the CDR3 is TGCGCCAGCAGCCAAGGTACTACAACAACGCAGTATTTT. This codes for CASSQGTTTTQYF.

CDR3 region: CASSQRDRVQPQHF. CDR3 nucleotide sequence: TGTGCCAGCAGCCAAAGGGACAGGGTTCAGCCCCAGCATTTT. The V gene is TRBV3-1, the J gene TRBJ1-5, with 9 bases fitting TRBD1. With 2 bases clipped from V and 6 bases from J, the junction kept 2 bases outside the gene matches. Germline CDR1 reads LGHDT; CDR2 reads YNNKEL (reference sequence). The CDR3 is 14 residues long.

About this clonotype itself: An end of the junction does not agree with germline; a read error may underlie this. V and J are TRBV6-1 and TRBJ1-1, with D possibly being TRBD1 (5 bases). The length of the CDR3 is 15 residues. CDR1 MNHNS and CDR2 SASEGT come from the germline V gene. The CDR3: CASRTKPDVDTEAFF. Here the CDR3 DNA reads TGTGCCAGCAGGACAAAACCCGACGTGGACACCGAAGCTTTCTTT.

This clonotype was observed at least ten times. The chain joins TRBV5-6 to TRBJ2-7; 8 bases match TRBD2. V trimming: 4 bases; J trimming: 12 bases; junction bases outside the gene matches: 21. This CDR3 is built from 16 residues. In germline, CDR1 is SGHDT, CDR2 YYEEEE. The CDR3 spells CASSPKRESTVASVYF. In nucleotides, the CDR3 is TGTGCCAGCAGCCCCAAGCGGGAGAGCACGGTAGCAAGCGTGTACTTC.

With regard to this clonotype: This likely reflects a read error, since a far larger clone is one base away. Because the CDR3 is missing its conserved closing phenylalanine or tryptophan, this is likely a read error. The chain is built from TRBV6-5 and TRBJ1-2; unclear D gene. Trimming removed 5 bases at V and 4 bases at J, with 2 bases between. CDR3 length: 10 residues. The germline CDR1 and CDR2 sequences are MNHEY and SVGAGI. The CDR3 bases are TGTGCCAGCAGTCCCTATGGCTACACCATC. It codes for CASSPYGYTI.

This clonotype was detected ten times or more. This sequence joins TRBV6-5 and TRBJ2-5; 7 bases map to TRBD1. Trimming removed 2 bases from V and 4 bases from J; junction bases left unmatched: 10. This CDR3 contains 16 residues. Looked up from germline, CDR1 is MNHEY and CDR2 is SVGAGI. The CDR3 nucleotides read TGTGCCAGCAGTTACCCTACAACGACAGGGAGAGAGACCCAGTACTTC. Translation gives CASSYPTTTGRETQYF.